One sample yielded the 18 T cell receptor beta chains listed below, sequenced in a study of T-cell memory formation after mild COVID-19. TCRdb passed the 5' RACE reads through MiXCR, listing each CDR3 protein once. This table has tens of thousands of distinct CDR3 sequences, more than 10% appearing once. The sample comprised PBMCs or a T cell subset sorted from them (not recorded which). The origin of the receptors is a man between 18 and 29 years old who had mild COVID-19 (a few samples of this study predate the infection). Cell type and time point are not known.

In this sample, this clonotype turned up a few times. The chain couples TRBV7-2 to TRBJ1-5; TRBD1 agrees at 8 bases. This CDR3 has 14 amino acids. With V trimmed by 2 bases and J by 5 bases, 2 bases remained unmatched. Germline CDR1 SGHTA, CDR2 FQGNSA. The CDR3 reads CASSLMTGDQPQHF. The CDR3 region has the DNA TGTGCCAGCAGCTTAATGACAGGGGATCAGCCCCAGCATTTT.

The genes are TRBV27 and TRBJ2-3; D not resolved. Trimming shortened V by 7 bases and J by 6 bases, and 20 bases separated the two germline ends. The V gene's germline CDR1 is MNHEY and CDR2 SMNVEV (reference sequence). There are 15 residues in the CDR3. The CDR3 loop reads CASNAVHWVVDTQYF. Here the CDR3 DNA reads TGTGCCAGCAATGCGGTGCATTGGGTGGTGGATACGCAGTATTTT.

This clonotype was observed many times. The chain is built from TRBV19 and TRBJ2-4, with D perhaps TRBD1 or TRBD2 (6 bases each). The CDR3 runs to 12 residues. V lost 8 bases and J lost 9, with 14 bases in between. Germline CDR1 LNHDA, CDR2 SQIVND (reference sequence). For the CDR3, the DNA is TGTGCCAGTGGAGGGGGGCTGGGCATTCAGTACTTC. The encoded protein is CASGGGLGIQYF. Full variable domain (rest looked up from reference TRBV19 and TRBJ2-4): DGGITQSPKYLFRKEGQNVTLSCEQNLNHDAMYWYRQDPGQGLRLIYYSQIVNDFQKGDIAEGYSVSREKKESFPLTVTSAQKNPTAFYLCASGGGLGIQYFGAGTRLSVL.

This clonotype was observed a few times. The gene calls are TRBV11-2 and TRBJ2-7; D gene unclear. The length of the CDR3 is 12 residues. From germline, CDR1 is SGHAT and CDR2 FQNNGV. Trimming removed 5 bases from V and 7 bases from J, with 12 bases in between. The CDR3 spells CASSPRAREQYF. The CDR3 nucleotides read TGTGCCAGCAGCCCCCGCGCGAGGGAGCAGTACTTC.

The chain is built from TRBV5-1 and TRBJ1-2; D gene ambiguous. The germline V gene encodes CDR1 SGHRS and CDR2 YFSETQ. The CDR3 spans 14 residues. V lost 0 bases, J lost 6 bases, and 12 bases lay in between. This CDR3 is CASSLAAGENGYTF. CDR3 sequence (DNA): TGCGCCAGCAGCTTGGCTGCGGGCGAGAATGGCTACACCTTC.

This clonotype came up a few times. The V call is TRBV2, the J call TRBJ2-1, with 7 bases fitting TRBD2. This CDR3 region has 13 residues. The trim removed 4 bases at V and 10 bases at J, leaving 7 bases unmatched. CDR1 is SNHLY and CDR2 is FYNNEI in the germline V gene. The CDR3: CASSGTREGEQFF. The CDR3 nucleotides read TGTGCCAGCAGTGGGACTAGAGAAGGGGAGCAGTTCTTC.

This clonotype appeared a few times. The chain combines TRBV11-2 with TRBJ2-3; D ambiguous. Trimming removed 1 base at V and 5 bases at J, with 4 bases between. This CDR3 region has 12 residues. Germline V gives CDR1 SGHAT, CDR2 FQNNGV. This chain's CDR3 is CASSLVLDTQYF. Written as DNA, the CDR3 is TGTGCCAGCAGCTTAGTCCTAGATACGCAGTATTTT.

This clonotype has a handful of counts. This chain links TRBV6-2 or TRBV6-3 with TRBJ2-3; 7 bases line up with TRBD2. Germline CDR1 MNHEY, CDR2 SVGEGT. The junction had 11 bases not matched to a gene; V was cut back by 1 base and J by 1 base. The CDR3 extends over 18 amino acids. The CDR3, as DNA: TGTGCCAGCAGTTACTGCCCCTTGGGAGGGTGGGGCACAGATACGCAGTATTTT. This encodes CASSYCPLGGWGTDTQYF.

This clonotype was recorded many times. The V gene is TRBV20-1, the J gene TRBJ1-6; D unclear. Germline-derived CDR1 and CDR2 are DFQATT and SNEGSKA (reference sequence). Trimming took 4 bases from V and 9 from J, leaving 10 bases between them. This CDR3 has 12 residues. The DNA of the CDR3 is TGCAGTGCTACGGAGGGTGGTTCACCCCTCCACTTT. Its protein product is CSATEGGSPLHF.

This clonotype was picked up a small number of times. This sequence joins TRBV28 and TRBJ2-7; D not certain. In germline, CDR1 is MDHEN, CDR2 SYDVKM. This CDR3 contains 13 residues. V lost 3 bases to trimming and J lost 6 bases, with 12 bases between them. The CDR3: CASSLVQGPEQYV. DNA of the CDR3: TGTGCCAGCAGTTTGGTCCAAGGCCCCGAGCAGTACGTC.

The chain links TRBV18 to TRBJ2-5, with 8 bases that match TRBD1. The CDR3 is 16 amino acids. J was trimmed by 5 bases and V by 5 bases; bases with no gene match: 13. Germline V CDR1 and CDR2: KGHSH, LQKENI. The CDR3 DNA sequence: TGTGCCAGCTCAGCCGGACAGGGAAGGCAAACGGAGACCCAGTACTTC. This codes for CASSAGQGRQTETQYF.

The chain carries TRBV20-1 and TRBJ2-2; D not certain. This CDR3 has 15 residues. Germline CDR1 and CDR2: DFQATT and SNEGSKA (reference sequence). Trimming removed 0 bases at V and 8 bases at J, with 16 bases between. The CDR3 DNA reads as TGCAGTGCTAGAGAGGCAGGTGGCAGGCTAGGGGAGCTGTTTTTT. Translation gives CSAREAGGRLGELFF.

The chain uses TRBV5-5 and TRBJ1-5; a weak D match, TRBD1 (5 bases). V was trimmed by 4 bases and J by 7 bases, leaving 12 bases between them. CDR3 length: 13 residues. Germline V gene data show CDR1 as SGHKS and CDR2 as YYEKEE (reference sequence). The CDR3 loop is CASSAQVWQPQHF. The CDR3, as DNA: TGTGCCAGCAGCGCACAGGTGTGGCAGCCCCAGCATTTT.

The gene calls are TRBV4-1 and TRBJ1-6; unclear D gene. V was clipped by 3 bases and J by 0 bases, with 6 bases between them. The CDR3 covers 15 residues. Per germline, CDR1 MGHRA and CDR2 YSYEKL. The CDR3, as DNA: TGCGCCAGCAGCCATGGGAGCTCCTATAATTCACCCCTCCACTTT. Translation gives CASSHGSSYNSPLHF.

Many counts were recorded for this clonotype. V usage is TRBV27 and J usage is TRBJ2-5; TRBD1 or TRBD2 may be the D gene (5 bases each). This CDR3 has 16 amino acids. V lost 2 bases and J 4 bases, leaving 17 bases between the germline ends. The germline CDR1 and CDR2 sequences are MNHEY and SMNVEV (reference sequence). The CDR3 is CASSLIGTTSGETQYF. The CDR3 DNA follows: TGTGCCAGCAGTTTAATCGGGACCACAAGCGGAGAGACCCAGTACTTC.

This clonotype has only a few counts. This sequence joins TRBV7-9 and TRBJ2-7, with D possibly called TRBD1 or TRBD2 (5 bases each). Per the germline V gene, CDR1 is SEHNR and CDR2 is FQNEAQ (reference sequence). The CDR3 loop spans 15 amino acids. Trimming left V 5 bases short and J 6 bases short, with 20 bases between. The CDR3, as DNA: TGTGCCAGCAGCCCCCGAAGAGGGACCCCCTTCGAGCAGTACTTC. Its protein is CASSPRRGTPFEQYF.

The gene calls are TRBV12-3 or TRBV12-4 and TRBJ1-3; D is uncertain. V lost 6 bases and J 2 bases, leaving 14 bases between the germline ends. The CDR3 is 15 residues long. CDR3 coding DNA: TGTGCCAGCAGGCAGAGGCGGACGGCTGGAAACACCATATATTTT. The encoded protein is CASRQRRTAGNTIYF.

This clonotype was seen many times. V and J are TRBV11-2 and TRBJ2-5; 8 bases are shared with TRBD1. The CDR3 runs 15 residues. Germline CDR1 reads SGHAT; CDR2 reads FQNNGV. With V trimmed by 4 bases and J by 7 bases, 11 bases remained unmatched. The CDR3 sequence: CASSSKGQVQGTQYF. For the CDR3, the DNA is TGTGCCAGCAGCTCAAAGGGACAGGTTCAGGGGACCCAGTACTTC.